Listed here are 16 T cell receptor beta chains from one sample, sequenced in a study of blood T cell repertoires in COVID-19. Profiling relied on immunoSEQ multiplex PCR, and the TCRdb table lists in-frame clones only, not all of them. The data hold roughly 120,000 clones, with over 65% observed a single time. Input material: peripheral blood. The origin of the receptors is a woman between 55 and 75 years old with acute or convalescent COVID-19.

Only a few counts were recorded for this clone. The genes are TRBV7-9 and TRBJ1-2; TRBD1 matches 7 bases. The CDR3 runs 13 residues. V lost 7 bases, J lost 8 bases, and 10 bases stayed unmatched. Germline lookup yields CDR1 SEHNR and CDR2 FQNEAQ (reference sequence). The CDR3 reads CASNHPQGSGYTF. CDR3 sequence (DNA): TGTGCCAGCAACCATCCACAGGGGAGCGGCTACACCTTC.

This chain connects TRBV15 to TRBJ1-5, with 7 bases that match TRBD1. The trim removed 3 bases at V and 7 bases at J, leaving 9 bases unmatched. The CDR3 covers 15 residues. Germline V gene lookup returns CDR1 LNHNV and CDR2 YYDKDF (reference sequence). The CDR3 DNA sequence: TGTGCCACCAGCAGCCGAAGGGGGCTGGGGCAGCCCCAGCATTTT. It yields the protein CATSSRRGLGQPQHF.

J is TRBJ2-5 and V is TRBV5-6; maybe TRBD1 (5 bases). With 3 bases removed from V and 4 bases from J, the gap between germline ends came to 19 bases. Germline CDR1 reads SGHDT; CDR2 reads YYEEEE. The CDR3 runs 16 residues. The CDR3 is CASSSPSQGVIETQYF. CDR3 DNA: TGTGCCAGCAGCTCCCCCTCTCAGGGTGTTATAGAGACCCAGTACTTC.

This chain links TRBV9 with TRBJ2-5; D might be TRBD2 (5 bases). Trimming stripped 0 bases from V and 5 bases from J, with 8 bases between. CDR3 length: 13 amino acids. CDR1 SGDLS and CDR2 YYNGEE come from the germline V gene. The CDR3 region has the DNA TGTGCCAGCAGCGTAGCACTAGTGGAGACCCAGTACTTC. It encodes CASSVALVETQYF.

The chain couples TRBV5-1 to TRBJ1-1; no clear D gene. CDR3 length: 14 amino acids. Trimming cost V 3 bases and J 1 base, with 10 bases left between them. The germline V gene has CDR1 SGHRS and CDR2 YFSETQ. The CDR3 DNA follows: TGCGCCAGCAGCTCCTTAGATACGAACACTGAAGCTTTCTTT. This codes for CASSSLDTNTEAFF.

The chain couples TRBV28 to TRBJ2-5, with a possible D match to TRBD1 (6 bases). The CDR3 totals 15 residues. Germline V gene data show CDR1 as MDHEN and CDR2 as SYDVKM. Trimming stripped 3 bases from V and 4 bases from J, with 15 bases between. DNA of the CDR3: TGTGCCAGCAGTTTGACAGGCCGGGCAGCAGAGACCCAGTACTTC. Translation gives CASSLTGRAAETQYF.

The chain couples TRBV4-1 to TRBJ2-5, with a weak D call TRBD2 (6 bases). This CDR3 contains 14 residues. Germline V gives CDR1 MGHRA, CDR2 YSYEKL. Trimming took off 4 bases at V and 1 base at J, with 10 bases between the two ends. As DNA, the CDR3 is TGCGCCAGCAGCCCGGGACTGATCCAAGAGACCCAGTACTTC. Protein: CASSPGLIQETQYF.

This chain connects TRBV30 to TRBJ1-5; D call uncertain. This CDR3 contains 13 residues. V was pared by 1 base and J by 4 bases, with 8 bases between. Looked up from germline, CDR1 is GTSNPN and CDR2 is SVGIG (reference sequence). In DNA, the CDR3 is TGTGCCTGGAGTGAGCGGAAGAATCAGCCCCAGCATTTT. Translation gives CAWSERKNQPQHF.

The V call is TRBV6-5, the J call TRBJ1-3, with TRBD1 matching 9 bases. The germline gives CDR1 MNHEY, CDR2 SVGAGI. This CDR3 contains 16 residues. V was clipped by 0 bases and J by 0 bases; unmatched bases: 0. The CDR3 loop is CASSYSTGGSGNTIYF. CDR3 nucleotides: TGTGCCAGCAGTTACTCGACAGGGGGCTCTGGAAACACCATATATTTT.

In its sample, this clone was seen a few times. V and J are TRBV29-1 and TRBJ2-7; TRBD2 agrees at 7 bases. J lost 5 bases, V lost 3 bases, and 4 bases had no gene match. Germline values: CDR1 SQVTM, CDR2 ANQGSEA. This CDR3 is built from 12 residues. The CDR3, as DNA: TGCAGCGTTGACGGGGGGACTGACGAGCAGTACTTC. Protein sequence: CSVDGGTDEQYF.

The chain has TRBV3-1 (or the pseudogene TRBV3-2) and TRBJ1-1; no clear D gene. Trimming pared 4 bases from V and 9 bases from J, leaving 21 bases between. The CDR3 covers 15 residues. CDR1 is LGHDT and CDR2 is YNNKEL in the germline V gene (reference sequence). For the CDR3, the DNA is TGTGCCAGCAGCCCCCTAGTCGGAGTCTCACGACAAGCTTTCTTT. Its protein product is CASSPLVGVSRQAFF.

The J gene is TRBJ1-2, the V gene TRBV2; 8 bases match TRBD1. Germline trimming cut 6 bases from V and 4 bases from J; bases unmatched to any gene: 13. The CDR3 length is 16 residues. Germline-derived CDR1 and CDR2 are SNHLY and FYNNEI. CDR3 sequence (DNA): TGTGCCAGCAGGGAAAATAGAGACAGGGGTGCCTATGGCTACACCTTC. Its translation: CASRENRDRGAYGYTF.

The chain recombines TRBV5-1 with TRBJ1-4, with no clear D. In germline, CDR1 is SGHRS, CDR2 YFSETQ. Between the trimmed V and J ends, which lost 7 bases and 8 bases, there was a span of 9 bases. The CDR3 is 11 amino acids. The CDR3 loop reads CASRSQEKLFF. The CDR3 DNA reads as TGCGCCAGCCGCTCTCAGGAAAAACTGTTTTTT.

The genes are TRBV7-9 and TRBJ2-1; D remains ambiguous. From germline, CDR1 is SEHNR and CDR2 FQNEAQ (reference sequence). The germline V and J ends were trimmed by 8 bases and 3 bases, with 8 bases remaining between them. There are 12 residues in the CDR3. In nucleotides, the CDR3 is TGTGCCAGCGCTACTGACTACAATGAGCAGTTCTTC. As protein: CASATDYNEQFF. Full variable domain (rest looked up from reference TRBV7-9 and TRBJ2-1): DTGVSQNPRHKITKRGQNVTFRCDPISEHNRLYWYRQTLGQGPEFLTYFQNEAQLEKSRLLSDRFSAERPKGSFSTLEIQRTEQGDSAMYLCASATDYNEQFFGPGTRLTVL.

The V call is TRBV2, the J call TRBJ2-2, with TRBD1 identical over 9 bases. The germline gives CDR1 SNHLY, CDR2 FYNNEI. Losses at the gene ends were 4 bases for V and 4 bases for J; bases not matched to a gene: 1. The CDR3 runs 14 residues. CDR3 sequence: CASSGDRVTGELFF. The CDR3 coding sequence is TGTGCCAGCAGTGGGGACAGGGTCACCGGGGAGCTGTTTTTT.

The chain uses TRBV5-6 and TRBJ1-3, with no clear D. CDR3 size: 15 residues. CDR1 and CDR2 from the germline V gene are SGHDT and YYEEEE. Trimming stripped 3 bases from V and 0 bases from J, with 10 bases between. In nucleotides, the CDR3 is TGTGCCAGCAGCTGGATGGGCGACTCTGGAAACACCATATATTTT. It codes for CASSWMGDSGNTIYF.